This T cell receptor (beta chain) appears in the sequencing data of a study of T cell repertoires in cytomegalovirus infection. Background on the study: It was the public TCR beta signatures that indicated both CMV infection and matching HLA type. The study, taken as a whole, reports: The study identified carriers of CMV plus the relevant HLA from cumulative public TCR beta family frequency. In two of eight donors, the top clonotype was HLA-C-restricted CMV-specific.

TCRdb used MiXCR to reprocess the reads, holding one entry per CDR3 protein. The data show around 310,000 distinct CDR3 sequences, roughly 15% seen once. The V gene lost 3 bases and the J gene lost 4 bases, with 13 bases spanning the gap. This CDR3 region has 14 residues. Germline values: CDR1 DFQATT, CDR2 SNEGSKA (reference sequence). Concerning this clonotype itself: Its specificity is unknown.

Input material: PBMCs. The sequence was obtained from a human donor in good health (CMV status not recorded). Some clones in this sample may be carry-over from other donors' samples. This chain connects TRBV20-1 to TRBJ1-5, with D unclear. The DNA of the CDR3 is TGCAGTGCTAGCCCCGACTGGAGGAATCAGCCCCAGCATTTT. The encoded protein is CSASPDWRNQPQHF.